This T cell receptor beta chain was sequenced during a study of CXCR3-negative and CXCR3-positive naive CD8 T cells. Overall study findings and caveats: In both naive subsets diversity was comparably high, whereas memory CD8+ cells showed much lower diversity.

5' RACE with UMI labels generated the TRB cDNA libraries. Using the 5' RACE reads, TCRdb records one entry per CDR3 protein without DNA. The table lists roughly 48,000 distinct CDR3 sequences. The CDR3 length is 14 residues. The germline CDR1 and CDR2 sequences are MDHEN and SYDVKM. On this clonotype itself: What it recognizes is unknown.

The sequenced material came from memory CD8+ T cells from blood. V and J are TRBV28 and TRBJ2-5; TCRdb outputs TRBD1, but without DNA this stays unchecked. The sequence was collected from a human donor in good health. Some clones in this sample may be carry-over from other donors' samples. CDR3: CASSLDSVEETQYF.